This entry lists 9 T cell receptor beta chains sequenced from one sample in a study of blood T cell repertoires in COVID-19. Profiling relied on immunoSEQ multiplex PCR, and the TCRdb table lists in-frame clones only, not all of them. The sample holds about 150,000 clones, about 90% seen once. The sample comprised peripheral blood. These receptor sequences come from a man aged 60-69 years with active or convalescent COVID-19.

Details on this clone: A much larger clone lies one base from this, so it may be a read error. This chain uses TRBV19 with TRBJ1-6; 9 bases align to TRBD1. The CDR3 contains 14 residues. The germline V gene encodes CDR1 LNHDA and CDR2 SQIVND (reference sequence). Trimming took 9 bases from V and 4 from J; bases not matched to a gene: 4. The CDR3 DNA is TGTGCCAGCACCGGGACAGGGTATAATTCACCCCTCCACTTT. As protein: CASTGTGYNSPLHF.

The chain is built from TRBV19 and TRBJ1-5; 9 bases fit TRBD1. With V trimmed by 7 bases and J by 1 base, 5 bases remained unmatched. The germline gives CDR1 LNHDA, CDR2 SQIVND (reference sequence). The CDR3 loop spans 15 amino acids. DNA for the CDR3: TGTGCCAGTACCCCACAGGGGGCGAGCAATCAGCCCCAGCATTTT. This encodes CASTPQGASNQPQHF.

The chain has TRBV15 and TRBJ1-5; D uncertain. CDR1 LNHNV and CDR2 YYDKDF come from the germline V gene (reference sequence). There are 16 residues in the CDR3. V shed 0 bases and J shed 0 bases, with 9 bases lying between them. CDR3 DNA: TGTGCCACCAGCAGAGATTCAGGTAATAGCAATCAGCCCCAGCATTTT. Encoded protein: CATSRDSGNSNQPQHF.

V usage is TRBV6-2 or TRBV6-3 and J usage is TRBJ1-2, with 9 bases aligning to TRBD1. The CDR3 totals 14 residues. Germline V gives CDR1 MNHEY, CDR2 SVGEGT. V dropped 0 bases and J dropped 6; count of bases not matched to a gene: 2. CDR3 amino acids: CASSYSDRGNGYTF. The CDR3 DNA follows: TGTGCCAGCAGTTACTCGGACAGGGGAAATGGCTACACCTTC.

The rearrangement uses TRBV6-1 and TRBJ2-2, with 9 bases fitting TRBD2. V lost 4 bases to trimming and J lost 2 bases; unmatched junction nucleotides: 5. This CDR3 has 16 residues. Germline CDR1 is MNHNS and CDR2 is SASEGT. The CDR3 here is CASSARLAANTGELFF. CDR3 in DNA: TGTGCCAGCAGTGCAAGACTAGCGGCCAACACCGGGGAGCTGTTTTTT.

V is TRBV19 and J is TRBJ1-2, with TRBD1 matching over 8 bases. The CDR3 covers 14 residues. V dropped 4 bases and J dropped 6; count of bases not matched to a gene: 7. Germline CDR1 LNHDA, CDR2 SQIVND (reference sequence). The CDR3 loop reads CASSSRGRLNGYTF. Written as DNA, the CDR3 is TGTGCCAGTAGTAGCAGGGGGCGCCTTAATGGCTACACCTTC.

The chain carries TRBV10-3 and TRBJ2-7, with D possibly TRBD1 on 6 matching bases. Germline values: CDR1 ENHRY, CDR2 SYGVKD. The CDR3 consists of 14 residues. Trimming cost V 3 bases and J 2 bases, with 11 bases left between them. The CDR3 region has the DNA TGTGCCATCAGTGATTTACAGGGTGCCTACGAGCAGTACTTC. Translation gives CAISDLQGAYEQYF.

The chain is built from TRBV2 and TRBJ1-5; D possibly corresponds to TRBD1 (6 bases). The CDR3 covers 14 residues. Trimming took off 4 bases at V and 4 bases at J, with 11 bases between the two ends. Germline V lookup: CDR1 SNHLY, CDR2 FYNNEI. The CDR3 here is CASSGRGGNQPQHF. The CDR3 region has the DNA TGTGCCAGCAGTGGGAGGGGGGGGAATCAGCCCCAGCATTTT.

The chain carries TRBV24-1 and TRBJ2-1; D not certain. The CDR3 is 14 amino acids. The V gene lost 5 bases and the J gene lost 0 bases, with 7 bases spanning the gap. The germline gives CDR1 KGHDR, CDR2 SFDVKD. The CDR3 region has the DNA TGTGCCACCAGTGGGGCCAACTCCTACAATGAGCAGTTCTTC. Its translation: CATSGANSYNEQFF.